A single sample gave rise to the 27 T cell receptor beta chains below, sequenced in a study of T cell repertoires in cytomegalovirus infection. No cognate antigen is known for these TCRs. TCRdb re-called the reads through MiXCR, storing one row per CDR3 protein. Here the sample spans about 570,000 distinct CDR3 sequences, almost 40% being singletons. Material: cultured PBMCs, obtained from culture after CMV antigen stimulation. The receptor set was obtained from a human donor in good health (CMV status not recorded). Some clones in this sample may be carry-over from other donors' samples.

The chain has TRBV2 and TRBJ1-2; D not resolved. The CDR3 runs 14 residues. V was shortened by 6 bases and J by 4 bases, with 15 bases between the two germline ends. The germline V gene has CDR1 SNHLY and CDR2 FYNNEI. Here the CDR3 DNA reads TGTGCCAGCAGCGAAAAAGCAGAGATCTATGGCTACACCTTC. Translated: CASSEKAEIYGYTF.

Turning to this clonotype: The germline gene is not matched at one end of the junction; a read error may be the cause. The chain joins TRBV4-1 to TRBJ1-2; D is perhaps TRBD1 (5 bases). The germline V gene encodes CDR1 MGHRA and CDR2 YSYEKL. The CDR3 consists of 13 residues. The CDR3 sequence: CASSRDSTYGYTF. Here the CDR3 DNA reads TGTGCCAGCAGTCGCGACAGTACCTATGGCTACACCTTC.

This clonotype has ten or more counts. The chain links TRBV7-2 to TRBJ2-7; TRBD2 aligns across 9 bases. From germline, CDR1 is SGHTA and CDR2 FQGNSA. This CDR3 is 16 amino acids long. With 0 bases clipped from V and 5 bases from J, the junction kept 8 bases outside the gene matches. CDR3 region: CASSLALAGGRDEQYF. In DNA form, the CDR3 reads TGTGCCAGCAGCTTAGCGCTGGCGGGGGGGCGAGACGAGCAGTACTTC.

This clonotype was detected only a few times. V gene TRBV10-3 combines with J gene TRBJ2-7; D not certain. The germline V gene has CDR1 ENHRY and CDR2 SYGVKD. This CDR3 is 14 amino acids long. Trimming took off 0 bases at V and 1 base at J, with 7 bases between the two ends. The CDR3 loop reads CAISESAVSYEQYF. DNA of the CDR3: TGTGCCATCAGTGAGTCAGCCGTTTCCTACGAGCAGTACTTC.

This clonotype was detected a few times. CDR3 DNA sequence: TGTGCCAGCAGCCGGGCGGGGCCCGTATCGGAGACCCAGTACTTC. Translating it yields CASSRAGPVSETQYF. The rearrangement joins TRBV6-1 to TRBJ2-5, with a tentative D call TRBD2 (6 bases). CDR3 size: 15 residues. Trimming cost V 6 bases and J 5 bases, with 19 bases left between them. CDR1 and CDR2 (germline): MNHNS, SASEGT.

This clonotype has more than one count but fewer than ten. V usage is TRBV6-2 or TRBV6-3 and J usage is TRBJ2-1; 8 bases map to TRBD2. Germline V gene data show CDR1 as MNHEY and CDR2 as SVGEGT. The CDR3 runs 17 residues. Losses at the gene ends were 4 bases for V and 3 bases for J; bases not matched to a gene: 11. CDR3: CASSSAAGGGGYNEQFF. CDR3 sequence (DNA): TGTGCCAGCAGTTCGGCGGCCGGGGGGGGGGGCTACAATGAGCAGTTCTTC.

This clonotype was observed a few times. The chain employs TRBV7-2 and TRBJ1-5, with TRBD1 as a possible D gene (6 bases). Germline assignment: CDR1 SGHTA and CDR2 FQGNSA. This CDR3 has 15 residues. Trimming left V 1 base short and J 3 bases short, with 10 bases between. DNA of the CDR3: TGTGCCAGCAGCTTAGATGGACAGTCCAATCAGCCCCAGCATTTT. It translates to CASSLDGQSNQPQHF.

The chain recombines TRBV12-3 or TRBV12-4 with TRBJ2-5; weak D call: TRBD2 (5 bases). V gave up 5 bases and J gave up 10 bases, with 20 bases separating them. The CDR3 loop spans 14 amino acids. CDR3 protein: CASSPTTLGVGQYF. CDR3 bases: TGTGCCAGCAGTCCGACTACCCTCGGGGTGGGCCAGTACTTC.

This clonotype was seen more than once but under ten times. The genes are TRBV27 and TRBJ2-5, with D possibly TRBD1 on 6 matching bases. The CDR3 contains 13 residues. Trimming left V 5 bases short and J 4 bases short, with 11 bases between. The germline CDR1 and CDR2 sequences are MNHEY and SMNVEV (reference sequence). This CDR3 is CASSPKGGETQYF. In DNA, the CDR3 is TGTGCCAGCAGTCCCAAAGGGGGAGAGACCCAGTACTTC.

V is TRBV7-6 and J is TRBJ1-5; D unresolved. The V end was cut by 5 bases, the J end by 7 bases, with 9 bases between. CDR1 SGHVS and CDR2 FNYEAQ come from the germline V gene. The length of the CDR3 is 12 residues. Here the CDR3 DNA reads TGTGCCAGCAGCGACGGGGTACAGCCCCAGCATTTT. Protein sequence: CASSDGVQPQHF.

This clonotype was seen many times. The J gene is TRBJ2-1, the V gene TRBV7-2; D not resolved. Trimming removed 5 bases at V and 3 bases at J, with 14 bases between. Germline V gene data show CDR1 as SGHTA and CDR2 as FQGNSA. The CDR3 has 15 amino acids. The CDR3 loop reads CASSPATMNYNEQFF. CDR3 sequence (DNA): TGTGCCAGCAGCCCGGCTACCATGAACTACAATGAGCAGTTCTTC.

The chain carries TRBV7-2 and TRBJ2-3, with D perhaps TRBD2 (5 bases). The germline V gene has CDR1 SGHTA and CDR2 FQGNSA. The CDR3 totals 16 residues. V lost 1 base and J lost 3, with 14 bases in between. The CDR3 DNA reads TGTGCCAGCAGCTTAGAGGTAGCGTGGAAAACAGATACGCAGTATTTT. Translating gives CASSLEVAWKTDTQYF.

The chain is built from TRBV20-1 and TRBJ1-2, with D uncertain. Trimming cost V 2 bases and J 5 bases, with 15 bases left between them. Per the germline V gene, CDR1 is DFQATT and CDR2 is SNEGSKA (reference sequence). The CDR3 sequence is 14 residues long. The CDR3 protein is CSARIGRSTYGYTF. CDR3 DNA: TGCAGTGCTAGAATCGGCAGGTCGACATATGGCTACACCTTC.

The rearrangement uses TRBV4-3 and TRBJ1-6; D ambiguous. V lost 0 bases, J lost 7 bases, and 10 bases lay in between. Germline V gives CDR1 LGHNA, CDR2 YSLEER. The CDR3 spans 15 residues. CDR3 bases: TGCGCCAGCAGCCAAGATAGCCGCGGAAATTCACCCCTCCACTTT. The encoded protein is CASSQDSRGNSPLHF.

This rearrangement joins TRBV12-5 to TRBJ1-5, with 9 bases lining up with TRBD1. The CDR3 runs 15 residues. CDR1 and CDR2 (germline): LGHNT, FRNRAP. The trim removed 0 bases at V and 6 bases at J, leaving 3 bases unmatched. For the CDR3, the DNA is TGTGCTAGTGGTTTGGTCGGACAGGGGTTTCAGCCCCAGCATTTT. This codes for CASGLVGQGFQPQHF.

This clonotype was observed a handful of times. V and J are TRBV20-1 and TRBJ1-6, with no clear D. Trimming shortened V by 0 bases and J by 7 bases, and 16 bases separated the two germline ends. This CDR3 is 16 amino acids long. The germline V gene encodes CDR1 DFQATT and CDR2 SNEGSKA (reference sequence). DNA of the CDR3: TGCAGTGCTAGAGATCATCAGTTGAACACAAATTCACCCCTCCACTTT. It encodes CSARDHQLNTNSPLHF.

This clonotype has only a few counts. The chain employs TRBV6-5 and TRBJ2-1; 7 nucleotides match TRBD2. Trimming at V came to 6 bases and at J to 2 bases, leaving 10 bases not matched to a gene. CDR3 length equals 16 residues. The germline V gene encodes CDR1 MNHEY and CDR2 SVGAGI. CDR3 sequence (DNA): TGTGCCAGCAGGTACCGCAGCGGGGCGGCCTACAATGAGCAGTTCTTC. It yields the protein CASRYRSGAAYNEQFF.

J is TRBJ2-1 and V is TRBV12-5, with D perhaps being TRBD1 or TRBD2 (5 bases each). This CDR3 has 15 residues. V lost 7 bases and J lost 2, with 15 bases in between. CDR1 is LGHNT and CDR2 is FRNRAP in the germline V gene. CDR3 sequence reads: CASVTGTATYNEQFF. The CDR3 DNA reads TGTGCTAGTGTCACCGGGACCGCGACCTACAATGAGCAGTTCTTC.

The chain carries TRBV7-2 and TRBJ1-1; D gene unclear. The V gene lost 3 bases and the J gene lost 4 bases, with 12 bases spanning the gap. Germline V gene data show CDR1 as SGHTA and CDR2 as FQGNSA. The CDR3 contains 14 residues. CDR3 amino acids: CASSFSEAGTEAFF. CDR3 sequence (DNA): TGTGCCAGCAGCTTCTCAGAGGCCGGCACTGAAGCTTTCTTT.

In this sample, this clonotype turned up many times. V gene TRBV7-2 combines with J gene TRBJ1-2, with 7 bases fitting TRBD1. This CDR3 comprises 14 residues. The junction had 6 bases not matched to a gene; V was cut back by 1 base and J by 7 bases. Per the germline V gene, CDR1 is SGHTA and CDR2 is FQGNSA. The CDR3 loop reads CASSLVRQGSGYTF. CDR3 nucleotides: TGTGCCAGCAGCTTAGTTCGACAGGGTAGTGGCTACACCTTC.

CDR3 sequence: CAISDGGVSYNEQFF. CDR3 coding DNA: TGTGCCATCAGTGACGGTGGCGTCTCCTACAATGAGCAGTTCTTC. J is TRBJ2-1 and V is TRBV10-3; D uncertain. V lost 3 bases, J lost 0 bases, and 9 bases lay in between. Germline V gene data show CDR1 as ENHRY and CDR2 as SYGVKD. The CDR3 spans 15 residues.

The gene calls are TRBV7-2 and TRBJ1-2; no firm D call. The CDR3 runs 13 residues. Trimming took off 5 bases at V and 1 base at J, with 8 bases between the two ends. Germline CDR1 SGHTA, CDR2 FQGNSA. CDR3 sequence reads: CASSGLGNYGYTF. The CDR3 DNA sequence: TGTGCCAGCAGCGGGCTGGGTAACTATGGCTACACCTTC.

V and J are TRBV10-3 and TRBJ2-2, with D tentatively TRBD2 (5 bases). Germline values: CDR1 ENHRY, CDR2 SYGVKD. V was cut by 8 bases and J by 6 bases, with 13 bases left in between. This CDR3 spans 13 amino acids. The CDR3: CAIPLGRSGELFF. The CDR3 DNA reads TGTGCCATCCCTCTGGGGAGATCCGGGGAGCTGTTTTTT.

The chain has TRBV6-8 and TRBJ1-6; D may be TRBD1 (5 bases). CDR1 is MNHGY and CDR2 is SAAAGT in the germline V gene. Trimming took off 0 bases at V and 0 bases at J, with 9 bases between the two ends. CDR3 length equals 17 residues. CDR3 loop: CASSYSTGVSYNSPLHF. CDR3 coding DNA: TGTGCCAGCAGTTACTCGACGGGGGTCTCCTATAATTCACCCCTCCACTTT.

This clonotype was found a few times. The chain uses TRBV7-2 and TRBJ2-3; weak D call: TRBD1 (6 bases). The germline CDR1 and CDR2 sequences are SGHTA and FQGNSA. The CDR3 length is 15 residues. V shed 5 bases and J shed 3 bases, with 15 bases lying between them. The CDR3 protein is CASSRTVSGTDTQYF. In nucleotides, the CDR3 is TGTGCCAGCAGCAGGACAGTATCGGGAACAGATACGCAGTATTTT.

The V call is TRBV10-3, the J call TRBJ1-1, with D unclear. Germline V gives CDR1 ENHRY, CDR2 SYGVKD. The CDR3 length is 13 residues. Trimming stripped 4 bases from V and 0 bases from J, with 6 bases between. The DNA of the CDR3 is TGTGCCATCAGTGCGCACCTGAACACTGAAGCTTTCTTT. Translating it yields CAISAHLNTEAFF.

The chain links TRBV5-5 to TRBJ1-1; D is uncertain. CDR3 length equals 13 residues. Trimming pared 4 bases from V and 6 bases from J, leaving 13 bases between. CDR1 and CDR2 (germline): SGHKS, YYEKEE (reference sequence). The CDR3 is CASSLSPGAEAFF. The CDR3 nucleotides are TGTGCCAGCAGCCTATCACCAGGCGCTGAAGCTTTCTTT. The entire variable domain, with the rest obtained from reference TRBV5-5 and TRBJ1-1, is as follows: DAGVTQSPTHLIKTRGQQVTLRCSPISGHKSVSWYQQVLGQGPQFIFQYYEKEERGRGNFPDRFSARQFPNYSSELNVNALLLGDSALYLCASSLSPGAEAFFGQGTRLTVV.